The 28 T cell receptor beta chains below come from one sample, sequenced in a study of post-analysis software for immune sequencing data. The study's findings and limits: In patients, about five TRBV segments were more frequent than in controls, with TRBV5-6, TRBV5-1 and TRBV20-1 among them.

Libraries were made from TCR beta cDNA, and they carried unique molecular identifiers. TCRdb recomputed calls from the PCR reads with MiXCR, one row per CDR3 protein. This table holds some 690,000 distinct CDR3 sequences, roughly 27% found once. No antigens are known for them. The sequenced sample was blood. These TCRs come from a girl under 18 with multiple sclerosis.

This rearrangement joins TRBV4-1 to TRBJ1-1; D gene uncertain. CDR1 MGHRA and CDR2 YSYEKL come from the germline V gene. This CDR3 spans 15 amino acids. Trimming stripped 2 bases from V and 0 bases from J, with 10 bases between. Here the CDR3 reads CASSQNLGLNTEAFF. CDR3 in DNA: TGCGCCAGCAGCCAAAACCTCGGTTTGAACACTGAAGCTTTCTTT.

The V and J genes are TRBV12-5 and TRBJ1-1, with no clear D. Germline CDR1 and CDR2: LGHNT and FRNRAP. This CDR3 comprises 12 residues. V gave up 5 bases and J gave up 2 bases, with 6 bases separating them. The CDR3 DNA is TGTGCTAGTGGTCTAACAAACACTGAAGCTTTCTTT. This codes for CASGLTNTEAFF.

There are a few counts of this clonotype. This chain joins TRBV3-1 and TRBJ1-2; 7 bases are shared with TRBD1. The V gene end was trimmed by 4 bases and the J gene end by 4 bases; junction bases not matched to a gene: 6. Germline CDR1 LGHDT, CDR2 YNNKEL (reference sequence). CDR3 length: 14 amino acids. The CDR3 sequence is CASSPDRAGYGYTF. The CDR3, as DNA: TGTGCCAGCAGCCCCGACAGGGCGGGCTATGGCTACACCTTC.

This clonotype showed up many times. The CDR3 bases are TGTGCCACCCAACTAGCGGGAGGGGGCGAGCAGTACTTC. It translates to CATQLAGGGEQYF. V gene TRBV10-3 combines with J gene TRBJ2-7; the match to TRBD2 covers 13 bases. The CDR3 sequence is 13 residues long. The trim removed 10 bases at V and 6 bases at J, leaving 6 bases unmatched. Per the germline V gene, CDR1 is ENHRY and CDR2 is SYGVKD.

In its sample, this clonotype was seen many times. The chain employs TRBV29-1 and TRBJ2-7; D not certain. The germline CDR1 and CDR2 sequences are SQVTM and ANQGSEA. Trimming shortened V by 1 base and J by 0 bases, and 25 bases separated the two germline ends. The CDR3 totals 19 residues. CDR3 loop: CSVEARSERTAKVSYEQYF. The DNA for the CDR3 is TGCAGCGTTGAAGCCCGATCGGAAAGAACAGCTAAGGTCTCCTACGAGCAGTACTTC.

This clonotype was recorded at least ten times. The chain couples TRBV15 to TRBJ2-1; D gene unclear. Germline V gene sequence: CDR1 LNHNV, CDR2 YYDKDF (reference sequence). This CDR3 spans 14 amino acids. V was trimmed by 0 bases and J by 4 bases, leaving 7 bases between them. This CDR3 reads CATSRDLSYNEQFF. CDR3 DNA: TGTGCCACCAGCAGAGATCTCAGTTACAATGAGCAGTTCTTC. Full variable domain (outside the CDR3, taken from reference TRBV15 and TRBJ2-1): DAMVIQNPRYQVTQFGKPVTLSCSQTLNHNVMYWYQQKSSQAPKLLFHYYDKDFNNEADTPDNFQSRRPNTSFCFLDIRSPGLGDTAMYLCATSRDLSYNEQFFGPGTRLTVL.

This chain links TRBV10-1 with TRBJ2-2; 12 bases match TRBD1. Trimming removed 6 bases from V and 3 bases from J; junction bases left unmatched: 11. Germline assignment: CDR1 WNHNN and CDR2 SYGVQD (reference sequence). This CDR3 is built from 18 residues. CDR3 sequence: CASRSGTGGIGDTGELFF. DNA of the CDR3: TGCGCCAGCAGGTCCGGGACAGGGGGCATCGGAGACACCGGGGAGCTGTTTTTT.

This clonotype showed up just a few times. The chain uses TRBV20-1 and TRBJ2-7, with D possibly TRBD2 on 6 matching bases. Deletions cut 3 bases from V and 5 bases from J, with 8 bases between. Germline CDR1 and CDR2: DFQATT and SNEGSKA (reference sequence). This CDR3 spans 11 amino acids. The DNA for the CDR3 is TGCAGTGCTAGCGGGAGCAACGAGCAGTACTTC. Amino acid sequence: CSASGSNEQYF.

The V and J genes are TRBV5-1 and TRBJ2-1; D ambiguous. V gave up 0 bases and J gave up 2 bases, with 9 bases separating them. The CDR3 is 15 residues long. Germline V gene lookup returns CDR1 SGHRS and CDR2 YFSETQ. The CDR3 bases are TGCGCCAGCAGCTTGGCGGTCGAGGCCTACAATGAGCAGTTCTTC. Translation: CASSLAVEAYNEQFF. Based on the CDR3 plus reference TRBV5-1 and TRBJ2-1, the full variable domain is KAGVTQTPRYLIKTRGQQVTLSCSPISGHRSVSWYQQTPGQGLQFLFEYFSETQRNKGNFPGRFSGRQFSNSRSEMNVSTLELGDSALYLCASSLAVEAYNEQFFGPGTRLTVL.

This clonotype was detected a few times. The rearrangement links TRBV4-1 to TRBJ2-1; weak D call: TRBD2 (7 bases). CDR1 is MGHRA, CDR2 YSYEKL, per germline. The germline V and J ends were trimmed by 3 bases and 4 bases, with 19 bases remaining between them. This CDR3 has 17 residues. This CDR3 reads CASSQFQGGDDYNEQFF. CDR3 bases: TGCGCCAGCAGCCAGTTCCAAGGGGGGGACGATTACAATGAGCAGTTCTTC.

CDR3 region: CASSLVRTGDQETQFF. CDR3 DNA sequence: TGTGCCAGCAGCTTGGTGAGGACAGGGGACCAAGAGACCCAGTTCTTC. This chain joins TRBV7-2 and TRBJ2-5; 9 nucleotides line up with TRBD1. The assigned J gene may be wrong: the sequence end matches TRBJ2-1 better. CDR3 length equals 16 residues. Germline V lookup: CDR1 SGHTA, CDR2 FQGNSA.

This clonotype has only a few counts. This chain uses TRBV10-3 with TRBJ2-2, with D tentatively TRBD1 (6 bases). This CDR3 has 14 amino acids. The germline CDR1 and CDR2 sequences are ENHRY and SYGVKD. V was cut by 5 bases and J by 2 bases, with 9 bases left in between. The chain's CDR3 is CAISTDSNTGELFF. In DNA form, the CDR3 reads TGTGCCATCAGTACGGACAGTAACACCGGGGAGCTGTTTTTT.

V gene TRBV5-1 combines with J gene TRBJ2-7; D may match TRBD1 or TRBD2 (5 bases each). Germline CDR1 and CDR2: SGHRS and YFSETQ. V dropped 3 bases and J dropped 10 bases, with 17 bases sitting between them. The CDR3 sequence is 13 residues long. CDR3 in amino acids: CASSYERGVAQYF. The CDR3 DNA follows: TGCGCCAGCAGCTATGAGCGAGGGGTTGCCCAGTACTTC.

The DNA for the CDR3 is TGTGCCAGCTCACCAATCCCCCTAACATATAGCGGGGGGCCCCTCCGCCAAGAGACCCAGTACTTC. This encodes CASSPIPLTYSGGPLRQETQYF. The rearrangement joins TRBV18 to TRBJ2-5, with 10 bases identical to TRBD2. The CDR3 loop spans 22 amino acids. Per germline, CDR1 KGHSH and CDR2 LQKENI. V lost 2 bases and J lost 1; bases outside the gene matches: 22.

The chain carries TRBV27 and TRBJ2-4, with 9 positions matching TRBD1. The germline gives CDR1 MNHEY, CDR2 SMNVEV (reference sequence). After removal of 10 bases from V and 9 bases from J, the junction contained 13 bases not matched to a gene. The CDR3 spans 14 residues. In DNA, the CDR3 is TGTGCCACTTTATCACCGGGGACAGGGAGCATTCAGTACTTC. It yields the protein CATLSPGTGSIQYF.

CDR3 region: CASSGLGCNTEAFF. The CDR3 DNA sequence: TGTGCCAGCAGCGGTCTTGGCTGCAACACTGAAGCTTTCTTT. This sequence joins TRBV5-5 and TRBJ1-1, with D uncertain. Germline-derived CDR1 and CDR2 are SGHKS and YYEKEE (reference sequence). The CDR3 is made up of 14 amino acids. Trimming took 4 bases from V and 2 from J, leaving 12 bases between them.

The rearrangement uses TRBV7-2 and TRBJ2-7; D is unresolved. V was cut by 2 bases and J by 5 bases, with 10 bases left in between. Germline V CDR1 and CDR2: SGHTA, FQGNSA. The CDR3 consists of 13 residues. The CDR3 sequence is CASSLKVLHEQYF. CDR3 nucleotides: TGTGCCAGCAGCTTAAAGGTACTCCACGAGCAGTACTTC.

This clonotype was recorded a few times. V and J are TRBV24-1 and TRBJ1-2; no firm D call. The V end was cut by 1 base, the J end by 5 bases, with 4 bases between. This CDR3 has 12 amino acids. Germline CDR1 KGHDR, CDR2 SFDVKD. CDR3 residues: CATSDFLYGYTF. CDR3 in DNA: TGTGCCACCAGTGATTTCCTTTATGGCTACACCTTC.

This clonotype was counted only a few times. The chain employs TRBV7-8 and TRBJ2-1; TRBD2 matches 8 bases. Germline trimming cut 4 bases from V and 6 bases from J; bases unmatched to any gene: 14. The CDR3 loop spans 17 amino acids. Germline V gene lookup returns CDR1 SGHVS and CDR2 FQNEAQ. The CDR3 coding sequence is TGTGCCAGCAGCTCCGATAAGGCGGGAGGATGGGGCAATGAGCAGTTCTTC. It encodes CASSSDKAGGWGNEQFF.

This clonotype appeared a few times. J is TRBJ2-5 and V is TRBV6-1; 13 bases match TRBD2. Trimming cost V 3 bases and J 9 bases; bases outside gene matches: 7. Germline V gene lookup returns CDR1 MNHNS and CDR2 SASEGT. The CDR3 covers 15 residues. CDR3 region: CASSEGLAGSRAQYF. CDR3 DNA: TGTGCCAGCAGTGAGGGACTAGCGGGGTCCCGGGCCCAGTACTTC.

The table lists this clonotype with a few counts. The chain employs TRBV3-1 and TRBJ2-1; TRBD1 matches at 8 bases. V shed 5 bases, J shed 1 base, and the junction held 7 bases outside the gene matches. Per germline, CDR1 LGHDT and CDR2 YNNKEL (reference sequence). This CDR3 region has 16 residues. CDR3 sequence (DNA): TGTGCCAGCAGCTTGGACAGGGCGCCTTCCTACAATGAGCAGTTCTTC. Protein sequence: CASSLDRAPSYNEQFF.

This clonotype has just a few counts. As DNA, the CDR3 is TGTGCCAGCAGGGCTGGGACAGCTGGACCCTACGAGCAGTACTTC. It encodes CASRAGTAGPYEQYF. The rearrangement links TRBV12-3 or TRBV12-4 to TRBJ2-7; 7 bases are shared with TRBD1. V trimming: 6 bases; J trimming: 2 bases; junction bases outside the gene matches: 10. This CDR3 is built from 15 residues.

The chain is built from TRBV7-9 and TRBJ2-1, with 8 positions matching TRBD2. This CDR3 has 15 residues. V gave up 2 bases and J gave up 5 bases; unmatched junction bases: 5. Germline assignment: CDR1 SEHNR and CDR2 FQNEAQ (reference sequence). The CDR3 loop reads CASSLRGTSDNEQFF. The CDR3 coding sequence is TGTGCCAGCAGCTTACGCGGGACTAGTGACAATGAGCAGTTCTTC.

This clonotype turned up a few times. V is TRBV12-3 or TRBV12-4 and J is TRBJ1-2; D perhaps matches TRBD1 (6 bases). Trimming left V 5 bases short and J 8 bases short, with 18 bases between. This CDR3 has 14 amino acids. The CDR3 DNA reads as TGTGCCAGCAGTGCCCGGAGGGGGGCGGGCGGCTACACCTTC. This encodes CASSARRGAGGYTF.

The CDR3, as DNA: TGTGCCATCAGTGTTTCGACAGGGGGCTGGAATGAGCAGTTCTTC. This translates into CAISVSTGGWNEQFF. V gene TRBV10-3 combines with J gene TRBJ2-1; 10 bases map to TRBD1. The CDR3 loop spans 15 amino acids. The junction had 7 bases not matched to a gene; V was cut back by 4 bases and J by 7 bases. In germline, CDR1 is ENHRY, CDR2 SYGVKD.

This clonotype was found many times. The chain combines TRBV7-2 with TRBJ2-5, with unresolved D. Germline V CDR1 and CDR2: SGHTA, FQGNSA. CDR3 length: 14 amino acids. V shed 2 bases and J shed 0 bases, with 7 bases lying between them. The CDR3 DNA follows: TGTGCCAGCAGCTTAAGATCCTACCAAGAGACCCAGTACTTC. It codes for CASSLRSYQETQYF.

The chain couples TRBV10-1 to TRBJ2-3; the D gene is possibly TRBD1 (5 bases). The CDR3 is made up of 16 amino acids. V lost 2 bases and J lost 2, with 14 bases in between. Germline CDR1 WNHNN, CDR2 SYGVQD (reference sequence). The CDR3 DNA is TGCGCCAGCAGTGAGCGTTGGGGCGGCTACACAGATACGCAGTATTTT. Its translation: CASSERWGGYTDTQYF.

The rearrangement links TRBV3-1 to TRBJ2-1; no definite D call. V lost 4 bases to trimming and J lost 0 bases, with 13 bases between them. Germline V lookup: CDR1 LGHDT, CDR2 YNNKEL (reference sequence). The CDR3 runs 16 residues. The DNA of the CDR3 is TGTGCCAGCAGCCCGAGTGGGCTGAGCTCCTACAATGAGCAGTTCTTC. Protein product: CASSPSGLSSYNEQFF.